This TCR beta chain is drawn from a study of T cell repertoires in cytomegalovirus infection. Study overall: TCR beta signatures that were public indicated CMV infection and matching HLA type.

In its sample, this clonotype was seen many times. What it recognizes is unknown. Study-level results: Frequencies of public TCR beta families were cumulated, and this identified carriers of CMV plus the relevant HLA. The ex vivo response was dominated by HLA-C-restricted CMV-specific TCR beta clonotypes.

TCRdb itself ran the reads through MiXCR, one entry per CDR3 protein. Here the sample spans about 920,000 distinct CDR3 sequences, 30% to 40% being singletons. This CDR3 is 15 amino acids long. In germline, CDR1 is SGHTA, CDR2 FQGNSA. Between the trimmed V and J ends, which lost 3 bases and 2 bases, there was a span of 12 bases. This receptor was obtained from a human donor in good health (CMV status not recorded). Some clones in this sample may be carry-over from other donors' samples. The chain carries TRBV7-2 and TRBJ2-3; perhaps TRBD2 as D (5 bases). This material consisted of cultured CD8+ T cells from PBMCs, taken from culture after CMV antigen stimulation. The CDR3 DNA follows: TGTGCCAGCAGCTTGCTCCCGGGGATCACAGATACGCAGTATTTT. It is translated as CASSLLPGITDTQYF.